These 26 T cell receptor beta chains originate from one sample sequenced in a study of cytomegalovirus exposure and HLA in healthy donors. Primers included in the PCR were 60 Vbeta and 13 Jbeta primers. Profiling relied on immunoSEQ multiplex PCR, and the TCRdb table lists in-frame clones only, not all of them. The sample holds approximately 190,000 clones, around 80% seen once. Sequencing input: PBMCs. The origin of the receptors is a man aged 40-49 years in good health and CMV-seropositive.

This chain joins TRBV5-1 and TRBJ1-5; D is perhaps TRBD1 (5 bases). The V and J ends lost 0 bases and 4 bases respectively, with 8 bases between them. The CDR3 has 14 residues. The germline CDR1 and CDR2 sequences are SGHRS and YFSETQ. The CDR3 nucleotides are TGCGCCAGCAGCTTGGATGGGGGGAATCAGCCCCAGCATTTT. The encoded protein is CASSLDGGNQPQHF.

This chain joins TRBV27 and TRBJ2-5, with D possibly matching TRBD2 (5 bases). The V and J ends lost 7 bases and 1 base respectively, with 13 bases between them. Looked up from germline, CDR1 is MNHEY and CDR2 is SMNVEV (reference sequence). The CDR3 contains 14 residues. The CDR3 bases are TGTGCCAGCACCGCGCGAGGAGGCCAAGAGACCCAGTACTTC. This gives the protein CASTARGGQETQYF.

The rearrangement uses TRBV30 and TRBJ1-2; TRBD1 aligns across 9 bases. The CDR3 covers 13 residues. V gave up 4 bases and J gave up 2 bases; unmatched junction bases: 2. Germline values: CDR1 GTSNPN, CDR2 SVGIG (reference sequence). The CDR3 loop is CAWKDRGNYGYTF. The CDR3 bases are TGTGCCTGGAAGGACAGGGGCAACTATGGCTACACCTTC.

The chain joins TRBV30 to TRBJ2-1; tentatively, D is TRBD1 (6 bases). CDR1 and CDR2 from the germline V gene are GTSNPN and SVGIG (reference sequence). The CDR3 extends over 12 amino acids. V lost 0 bases, J lost 7 bases, and 7 bases lay in between. The CDR3 loop reads CAWSVQGNEQFF. For the CDR3, the DNA is TGTGCCTGGAGTGTACAGGGTAATGAGCAGTTCTTC.

The chain uses TRBV7-2 and TRBJ2-2, with D maybe TRBD2 (7 bases). Germline V gene lookup returns CDR1 SGHTA and CDR2 FQGNSA. V was clipped by 3 bases and J by 7 bases, with 18 bases between them. The CDR3 spans 16 residues. The CDR3 DNA sequence: TGTGCCAGCAGCTTCGTCGGGGGGCGCTTGGTCGGGGAGCTGTTTTTT. Amino acids: CASSFVGGRLVGELFF. Using reference TRBV7-2 and TRBJ2-2 for the parts outside the CDR3, the full variable domain is GAGVSQSPSNKVTEKGKDVELRCDPISGHTALYWYRQSLGQGLEFLIYFQGNSAPDKSGLPSDRFSAERTGGSVSTLTIQRTQQEDSAVYLCASSFVGGRLVGELFFGEGSRLTVL.

As for this clone: The sample contains more than one DNA sequence encoding this CDR3. The V gene is TRBV7-9, the J gene TRBJ1-5; TRBD1 matches at 8 bases. V trimming: 4 bases; J trimming: 4 bases; junction bases outside the gene matches: 3. Looked up from germline, CDR1 is SEHNR and CDR2 is FQNEAQ (reference sequence). The CDR3 sequence is 14 residues long. The CDR3 protein is CASSSTGGNQPQHF. CDR3 DNA: TGTGCCAGCAGCTCAACAGGGGGAAATCAGCCCCAGCATTTT.

The chain couples TRBV6-5 to TRBJ2-3; perhaps TRBD2 as D (5 bases). The CDR3 sequence is 14 residues long. The germline V and J ends were trimmed by 0 bases and 2 bases, with 6 bases remaining between them. Germline CDR1 reads MNHEY; CDR2 reads SVGAGI. The CDR3 bases are TGTGCCAGCAGTTACTCGGACTCCACAGATACGCAGTATTTT. It specifies CASSYSDSTDTQYF.

The V and J genes are TRBV19 and TRBJ1-5; 8 bases are a match to TRBD1. This CDR3 comprises 15 residues. Per the germline V gene, CDR1 is LNHDA and CDR2 is SQIVND (reference sequence). J lost 4 bases, V lost 5 bases, and 7 bases had no gene match. The CDR3 DNA follows: TGTGCCAGTAGTGTCGGGACAGGACCTAATCAGCCCCAGCATTTT. This sequence encodes CASSVGTGPNQPQHF.

This sequence joins TRBV5-4 and TRBJ2-1; D gene unclear. This CDR3 has 15 residues. The germline V gene has CDR1 SGHNT and CDR2 YYREEE (reference sequence). V dropped 4 bases and J dropped 5 bases, with 16 bases sitting between them. The CDR3 sequence is CASSRSVRGHNEQFF. The DNA for the CDR3 is TGTGCCAGCAGCCGTTCTGTTCGTGGGCACAATGAGCAGTTCTTC.

The chain is built from TRBV13 and TRBJ2-3; the match to TRBD2 covers 9 bases. Trimming removed 0 bases from V and 2 bases from J; junction bases left unmatched: 12. The germline V gene has CDR1 PRHDT and CDR2 FYEKMQ (reference sequence). This CDR3 contains 19 residues. In DNA, the CDR3 is TGTGCCAGCAGCTTAGGAGGTAGGGGTAGCGGGGGACTCACAGATACGCAGTATTTT. Its protein is CASSLGGRGSGGLTDTQYF.

The chain uses TRBV29-1 and TRBJ2-5; 9 bases are a match to TRBD2. CDR1 SQVTM and CDR2 ANQGSEA come from the germline V gene. V was pared by 4 bases and J by 0 bases, with 6 bases of the junction left unmatched. The CDR3 runs 15 residues. This CDR3 is CSVGERGAYQETQYF. The CDR3 coding sequence is TGCAGCGTTGGAGAGCGGGGGGCGTACCAAGAGACCCAGTACTTC.

The V call is TRBV4-1, the J call TRBJ2-2, with 7 bases that match TRBD2. The germline CDR1 and CDR2 sequences are MGHRA and YSYEKL. The CDR3 consists of 16 residues. The V gene end was trimmed by 5 bases and the J gene end by 0 bases; junction bases not matched to a gene: 6. CDR3 amino acids: CASSLGLLANTGELFF. CDR3 in DNA: TGCGCCAGCAGCTTGGGACTACTAGCGAACACCGGGGAGCTGTTTTTT.

This chain links TRBV5-4 with TRBJ2-1; TRBD2 agrees at 14 bases. Per the germline V gene, CDR1 is SGHNT and CDR2 is YYREEE (reference sequence). The CDR3 contains 15 residues. V trimming: 0 bases; J trimming: 12 bases; junction bases outside the gene matches: 5. CDR3 nucleotides: TGTGCCAGCAGCTTGGACGGACTAGCGGGGGGTGGGCAGTTCTTC. It is translated as CASSLDGLAGGGQFF.

This sequence joins TRBV30 and TRBJ2-3; TRBD2 matches at 14 bases. The length of the CDR3 is 16 residues. Germline CDR1 reads GTSNPN; CDR2 reads SVGIG (reference sequence). Trimming cost V 5 bases and J 1 base; bases outside gene matches: 5. CDR3 residues: CAWWGLAGARTDTQYF. The CDR3 nucleotides are TGTGCCTGGTGGGGACTAGCGGGGGCCCGCACAGATACGCAGTATTTT.

The chain combines TRBV2 with TRBJ1-1; D is unclear. The V gene's germline CDR1 is SNHLY and CDR2 FYNNEI. This CDR3 spans 14 amino acids. Trimming removed 4 bases at V and 7 bases at J, with 16 bases between. The CDR3: CASSALGGPIEAFF. As DNA, the CDR3 is TGTGCCAGCAGTGCCCTCGGAGGTCCGATTGAAGCTTTCTTT.

The V gene is TRBV6-5, the J gene TRBJ1-1; D may be TRBD1 (5 bases). This CDR3 region has 14 residues. Germline values: CDR1 MNHEY, CDR2 SVGAGI. V was trimmed by 1 base and J by 5 bases, leaving 11 bases between them. Written as DNA, the CDR3 is TGTGCCAGCAGTTACTTTCAGGGTGGAACTGAAGCTTTCTTT. Translating it yields CASSYFQGGTEAFF.

This clone occurred a few times. The rearrangement uses TRBV7-8 and TRBJ2-1; 7 bases agree with TRBD1. The CDR3 is 14 residues long. The V gene end was trimmed by 6 bases and the J gene end by 4 bases; junction bases not matched to a gene: 6. Germline V CDR1 and CDR2: SGHVS, FQNEAQ. The CDR3 here is CASRKGTVYNEQFF. The CDR3 DNA follows: TGTGCCAGCAGAAAAGGGACAGTTTACAATGAGCAGTTCTTC.

This clone came up once. V gene TRBV7-2 combines with J gene TRBJ2-1, with D possibly TRBD2 on 5 matching bases. V shed 3 bases and J shed 7 bases, with 13 bases lying between them. The CDR3 is 14 amino acids. Germline lookup yields CDR1 SGHTA and CDR2 FQGNSA. The CDR3: CASSFGSKRNEQFF. The CDR3 coding sequence is TGTGCCAGCAGCTTCGGCAGCAAGCGGAATGAGCAGTTCTTC.

This sequence joins TRBV10-3 and TRBJ1-1; D not certain. V was trimmed by 5 bases and J by 5 bases, leaving 18 bases between them. Germline V lookup: CDR1 ENHRY, CDR2 SYGVKD. This CDR3 spans 15 amino acids. The CDR3 spells CAISRGEGRTTEAFF. The CDR3 DNA sequence: TGTGCCATCAGTCGCGGAGAGGGTCGGACGACTGAAGCTTTCTTT.

The chain has TRBV7-3 and TRBJ2-1; no firm D call. CDR1 and CDR2 from the germline V gene are SGHTA and FQGTGA. Trimming took 0 bases from V and 9 from J, leaving 9 bases between them. The CDR3 sequence is 13 residues long. DNA of the CDR3: TGTGCCAGCAGCTTAACCCAGGCGCTTGAGCAGTTCTTC. Translated: CASSLTQALEQFF.

The chain uses TRBV27 and TRBJ1-2; unclear D gene. The CDR3 length is 15 residues. Germline assignment: CDR1 MNHEY and CDR2 SMNVEV (reference sequence). Trimming took off 2 bases at V and 2 bases at J, with 12 bases between the two ends. The CDR3 sequence is CASSLRLSGNYGYTF. The DNA of the CDR3 is TGTGCCAGCAGTTTAAGACTCTCTGGGAACTATGGCTACACCTTC.

CDR3 DNA sequence: TGTGCCAGCAGTGGGGGACAGGGTGGTGCCAAAAACATTCAGTACTTC. Protein sequence: CASSGGQGGAKNIQYF. The chain couples TRBV2 to TRBJ2-4, with 9 bases fitting TRBD1. Looked up from germline, CDR1 is SNHLY and CDR2 is FYNNEI. The CDR3 length is 16 residues. V lost 4 bases and J lost 1; bases outside the gene matches: 5.

Concerning this clone itself: The same CDR3 also results from other DNA sequences found in this sample. V gene TRBV4-2 combines with J gene TRBJ1-2, with a tentative D call TRBD1 (6 bases). The V gene's germline CDR1 is LGHNA and CDR2 YNFKEQ. Trimming removed 0 bases from V and 4 bases from J, with 12 bases in between. This CDR3 has 15 residues. The CDR3 bases are TGTGCCAGCAGCCAAGATGTGGGGGCAGGCTATGGCTACACCTTC. Encoded protein: CASSQDVGAGYGYTF.

The chain joins TRBV27 to TRBJ2-7; 7 bases line up with TRBD1. The V gene end was trimmed by 4 bases and the J gene end by 6 bases; junction bases not matched to a gene: 9. The CDR3 is 14 residues long. CDR1 and CDR2 (germline): MNHEY, SMNVEV (reference sequence). CDR3 region: CASSSDRVQGEQYF. The CDR3 DNA reads as TGTGCCAGCAGTTCCGACAGGGTTCAGGGCGAGCAGTACTTC.

This rearrangement joins TRBV21-1 to TRBJ2-3; the table's D call, TRBD1, was not checked against the DNA. TRBV21-1 is an annotated pseudogene. The CDR3 runs to 18 residues. The CDR3 DNA follows: TGTGCCAGCAGCCATGCCGTCAGGCGCAACCAAAGCACAGATACGCAGTATTTT. The encoded protein is CASSHAVRRNQSTDTQYF.

The sample holds a few counts of this clone. This sequence joins TRBV15 and TRBJ1-1, with 7 bases aligning to TRBD1. CDR3 length equals 14 residues. The germline gives CDR1 LNHNV, CDR2 YYDKDF (reference sequence). The junction had 5 bases not matched to a gene; V was cut back by 6 bases and J by 1 base. DNA for the CDR3: TGTGCCACCAGGGACAACAGGGGGAACACTGAAGCTTTCTTT. As protein: CATRDNRGNTEAFF.